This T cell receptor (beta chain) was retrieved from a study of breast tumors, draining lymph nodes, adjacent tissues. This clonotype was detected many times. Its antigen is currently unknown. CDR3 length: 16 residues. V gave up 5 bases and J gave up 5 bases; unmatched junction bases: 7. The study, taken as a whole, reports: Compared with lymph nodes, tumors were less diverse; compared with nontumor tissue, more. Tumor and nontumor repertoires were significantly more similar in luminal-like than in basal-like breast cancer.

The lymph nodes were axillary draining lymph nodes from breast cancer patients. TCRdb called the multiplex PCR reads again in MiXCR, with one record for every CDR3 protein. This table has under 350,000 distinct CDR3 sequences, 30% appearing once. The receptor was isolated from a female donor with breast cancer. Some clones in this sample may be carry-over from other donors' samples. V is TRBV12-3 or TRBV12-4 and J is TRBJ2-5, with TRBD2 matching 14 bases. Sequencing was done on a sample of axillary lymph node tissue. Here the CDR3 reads CASSPRLAGGPETQYF. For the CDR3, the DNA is TGTGCCAGCAGTCCGAGACTAGCGGGAGGGCCTGAGACCCAGTACTTC.